Below, 17 T cell receptor beta chains from the same sample are listed, as sequenced in a study of OX40 agonist ivuxolimab in advanced cancers. The method was immunoSEQ multiplex PCR; TCRdb's version includes in-frame clones alone and lacks a portion of them. Among 75,000 to 100,000 clones listed, 70% to 90% were seen once. This specimen was CD4+ or CD8+ T cells sorted from blood, taken in a trial of the OX40 agonist ivuxolimab. Receptors originate from an adult with an advanced solid tumor such as melanoma, head and neck, liver or kidney cancer.

This chain connects TRBV4-3 to TRBJ1-1; a possible D gene is TRBD1 (6 bases). Deletions cut 6 bases from V and 8 bases from J, with 16 bases between. Germline assignment: CDR1 LGHNA and CDR2 YSLEER. The CDR3 spans 13 residues. The CDR3 loop reads CASSRLRQGEAFF. CDR3 DNA sequence: TGCGCCAGCAGTAGACTGAGGCAGGGGGAAGCTTTCTTT.

This chain connects TRBV18 to TRBJ2-5; the D gene could be TRBD1 or TRBD2 (5 bases each). This CDR3 is 13 amino acids long. CDR1 is KGHSH and CDR2 is LQKENI in the germline V gene. V lost 4 bases and J lost 1, with 7 bases in between. The CDR3 DNA is TGTGCCAGCTCACGAGGGACCCAAGAGACCCAGTACTTC. Translation: CASSRGTQETQYF.

The chain links TRBV11-2 to TRBJ1-1; tentatively, D is TRBD1 (5 bases). The CDR3 runs 18 residues. CDR1 SGHAT and CDR2 FQNNGV come from the germline V gene. With 3 bases removed from V and 6 bases from J, the gap between germline ends came to 26 bases. DNA of the CDR3: TGTGCCAGCAGCTTTGGCAGCCTACCTGCGCGGGGGTGGTCTGAAGCTTTCTTT. It encodes CASSFGSLPARGWSEAFF.

The V gene is TRBV25-1, the J gene TRBJ2-5, with D perhaps TRBD2 (6 bases). V lost 2 bases to trimming and J lost 5 bases, with 24 bases between them. CDR1 and CDR2 (germline): MGHDK, SYGVNS. The CDR3 extends over 18 amino acids. The CDR3 protein is CASSEGSLAFPIGETQYF. The CDR3 DNA reads TGTGCCAGCAGTGAAGGCAGTCTAGCGTTCCCCATTGGGGAGACCCAGTACTTC.

This rearrangement joins TRBV6-4 to TRBJ2-5, with 9 bases matching TRBD2. This CDR3 spans 16 amino acids. Germline V gene lookup returns CDR1 MRHNA and CDR2 SNTAGT. After removal of 7 bases from V and 2 bases from J, the junction contained 11 bases not matched to a gene. The CDR3 spells CASTRSIAGDQETQYF. For the CDR3, the DNA is TGTGCCAGCACGAGGTCAATAGCGGGGGATCAAGAGACCCAGTACTTC.

The rearrangement links TRBV6-5 to TRBJ2-7; either TRBD1 or TRBD2 may supply D (5 bases each). V was pared by 6 bases and J by 7 bases, with 16 bases between. This CDR3 region has 13 residues. Looked up from germline, CDR1 is MNHEY and CDR2 is SVGAGI. CDR3 region: CASSRGTSQEQYF. The CDR3 DNA reads TGTGCCAGCAGCCGAGGGACCTCCCAAGAGCAGTACTTC.

The CDR3 here is CASSIGGVSGANVLTF. The CDR3 DNA sequence: TGTGCCAGTAGTATTGGCGGAGTGAGCGGGGCCAACGTCCTGACTTTC. The chain links TRBV19 to TRBJ2-6; D call uncertain. The V gene lost 3 bases and the J gene lost 4 bases, with 13 bases spanning the gap. Per germline, CDR1 LNHDA and CDR2 SQIVND (reference sequence). CDR3 size: 16 residues.

The chain employs TRBV7-9 and TRBJ2-2; no definite D call. This CDR3 is built from 14 residues. Per the germline V gene, CDR1 is SEHNR and CDR2 is FQNEAQ (reference sequence). Trimming left V 6 bases short and J 1 base short, with 9 bases between. CDR3 in amino acids: CASSRTQNTGELFF. As DNA, the CDR3 is TGTGCCAGCAGTCGGACCCAGAACACCGGGGAGCTGTTTTTT.

The rearrangement joins TRBV7-6 to TRBJ2-7; TRBD2 agrees at 8 bases. In germline, CDR1 is SGHVS, CDR2 FNYEAQ. The CDR3 extends over 15 amino acids. After removal of 2 bases from V and 5 bases from J, the junction contained 8 bases not matched to a gene. CDR3 sequence reads: CASSLSASGWNEQYF. The CDR3 nucleotides are TGTGCCAGCAGCTTATCTGCTAGCGGGTGGAACGAGCAGTACTTC.

V and J are TRBV5-4 and TRBJ2-3; D remains unclear. CDR1 and CDR2 (germline): SGHNT, YYREEE (reference sequence). The CDR3 is made up of 15 amino acids. The V end was cut by 4 bases, the J end by 7 bases, with 19 bases between. The CDR3 bases are TGTGCCAGCAGCCCAAATGGGCCCCTGGTCTATACGCAGTATTTT. This codes for CASSPNGPLVYTQYF. The whole variable domain, filled in from reference TRBV5-4 and TRBJ2-3, reads ETGVTQSPTHLIKTRGQQVTLRCSSQSGHNTVSWYQQALGQGPQFIFQYYREEENGRGNFPPRFSGLQFPNYSSELNVNALELDDSALYLCASSPNGPLVYTQYFGPGTRLTVL.

This chain links TRBV6-6 with TRBJ1-5, with D unclear. The CDR3 consists of 12 residues. Germline-derived CDR1 and CDR2 are MNHNY and SVGAGI (reference sequence). V was clipped by 4 bases and J by 3 bases, with 4 bases between them. CDR3 protein: CASSSNNQPQHF. The CDR3 DNA reads TGTGCCAGCAGTTCCAACAATCAGCCCCAGCATTTT.

This clone was seen just once. For the CDR3, the DNA is TGTGCCAGCAGCAGGAGGCCGGGACTAGCGGGGGGCCCAGATACGCAGTATTTT. This codes for CASSRRPGLAGGPDTQYF. This chain links TRBV7-3 with TRBJ2-3; 15 bases align to TRBD2. The trim removed 5 bases at V and 4 bases at J, leaving 10 bases unmatched. Germline V gene sequence: CDR1 SGHTA, CDR2 FQGTGA. CDR3 length: 18 residues.

The V and J genes are TRBV27 and TRBJ2-6; 8 bases are shared with TRBD1. V gave up 6 bases and J gave up 1 base; unmatched junction bases: 8. The CDR3 runs 17 residues. The germline V gene has CDR1 MNHEY and CDR2 SMNVEV (reference sequence). CDR3 sequence (DNA): TGTGCCAGCAGAACGGACAGGGTTGTATCTGGGGCCAACGTCCTGACTTTC. This encodes CASRTDRVVSGANVLTF.

The V and J genes are TRBV28 and TRBJ2-3; D is perhaps TRBD1 or TRBD2 (5 bases each). Germline CDR1 and CDR2: MDHEN and SYDVKM. The CDR3 is 15 residues long. The V gene lost 6 bases and the J gene lost 4 bases, with 17 bases spanning the gap. For the CDR3, the DNA is TGTGCCAGCAGCTTACCGGGACCCCGGGCAGATACGCAGTATTTT. Its translation is CASSLPGPRADTQYF.

CDR3 sequence (DNA): TGTGCCAGCAGCAGATACGCGACCAGAAGTGGGAGTGAGCAGTTCTTC. This encodes CASSRYATRSGSEQFF. This chain joins TRBV7-9 and TRBJ2-1, with D perhaps TRBD2 (5 bases). Germline CDR1 SEHNR, CDR2 FQNEAQ (reference sequence). This CDR3 spans 16 amino acids. V lost 5 bases and J 9 bases, leaving 23 bases between the germline ends.

The rearrangement links TRBV9 to TRBJ2-7; 7 bases align to TRBD1. Trimming at V came to 4 bases and at J to 4 bases, leaving 11 bases not matched to a gene. Germline V gene data show CDR1 as SGDLS and CDR2 as YYNGEE. The CDR3 sequence is 15 residues long. The chain's CDR3 is CASSPRDSPVYEQYF. The CDR3, as DNA: TGTGCCAGCAGCCCCCGGGACAGCCCTGTTTACGAGCAGTACTTC. Supplemented by reference TRBV9 and TRBJ2-7, the full variable domain reads DSGVTQTPKHLITATGQRVTLRCSPRSGDLSVYWYQQSLDQGLQFLIQYYNGEERAKGNILERFSAQQFPDLHSELNLSSLELGDSALYFCASSPRDSPVYEQYFGPGTRLTVT.

The chain combines TRBV2 with TRBJ2-6; 7 nucleotides line up with TRBD1. Germline values: CDR1 SNHLY, CDR2 FYNNEI. The ends lost 5 bases at V and 0 bases at J; junction bases unmatched: 4. This CDR3 region has 16 residues. The CDR3 nucleotides are TGTGCCAGCAGTCGGACAGGCGGCTCTGGGGCCAACGTCCTGACTTTC. Its translation: CASSRTGGSGANVLTF.